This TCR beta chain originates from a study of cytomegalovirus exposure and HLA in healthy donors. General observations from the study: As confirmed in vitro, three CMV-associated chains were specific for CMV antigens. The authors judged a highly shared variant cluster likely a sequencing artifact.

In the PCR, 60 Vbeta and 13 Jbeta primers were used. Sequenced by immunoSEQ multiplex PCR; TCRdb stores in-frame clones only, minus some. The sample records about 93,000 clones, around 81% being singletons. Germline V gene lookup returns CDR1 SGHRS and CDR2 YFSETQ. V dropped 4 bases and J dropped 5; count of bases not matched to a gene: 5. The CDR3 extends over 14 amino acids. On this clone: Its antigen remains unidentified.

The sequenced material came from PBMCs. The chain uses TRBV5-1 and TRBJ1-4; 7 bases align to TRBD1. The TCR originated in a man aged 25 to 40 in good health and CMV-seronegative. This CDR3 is CASSPTGENEKLFF. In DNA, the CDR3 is TGCGCCAGCAGCCCAACAGGGGAAAATGAAAAACTGTTTTTT.